What follows describes a single T cell receptor (beta chain). The data originate from a study of blood T cell repertoires in COVID-19. Some clones are missing from TCRdb's copy, which holds only in-frame ones; the method was immunoSEQ multiplex PCR. Here the sample spans 200,000 to 250,000 clones, 80% to 90% being singletons. This CDR3 region has 14 residues. The germline CDR1 and CDR2 sequences are SGHDT and YYEEEE. V dropped 2 bases and J dropped 4 bases, with 13 bases sitting between them. Specimen: peripheral blood. This sequence originates from a man aged 25-45 years with COVID-19, enrolled during active disease. The chain carries TRBV5-6 and TRBJ2-7; no reliable D call. The CDR3 region is CASSFTRPGYEQYF. Written as DNA, the CDR3 is TGTGCCAGCAGCTTTACGCGCCCCGGGTACGAGCAGTACTTC.